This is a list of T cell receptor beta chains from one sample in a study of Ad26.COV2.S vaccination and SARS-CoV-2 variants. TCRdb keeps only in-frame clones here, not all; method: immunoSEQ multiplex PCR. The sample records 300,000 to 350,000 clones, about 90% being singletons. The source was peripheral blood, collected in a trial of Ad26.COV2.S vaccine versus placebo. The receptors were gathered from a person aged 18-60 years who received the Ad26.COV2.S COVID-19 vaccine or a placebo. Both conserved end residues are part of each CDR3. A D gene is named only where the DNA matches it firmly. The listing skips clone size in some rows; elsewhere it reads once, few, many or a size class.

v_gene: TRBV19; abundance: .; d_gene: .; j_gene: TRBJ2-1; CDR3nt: TGTGCCAGTAGTAATGACTACCTCGGTGAGCAGTTCTTC; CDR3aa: CASSNDYLGEQFF
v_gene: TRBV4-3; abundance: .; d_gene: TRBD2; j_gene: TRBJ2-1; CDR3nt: TGCGCCAGCAGCCTAACCAGGAGCGGGAGTCTCGATGAGCAGTTCTTC; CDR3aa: CASSLTRSGSLDEQFF
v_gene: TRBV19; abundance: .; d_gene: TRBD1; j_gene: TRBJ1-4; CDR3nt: TGTGCCAGTCACCGACAGGGTTGGGAAAAACTGTTTTTT; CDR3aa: CASHRQGWEKLFF
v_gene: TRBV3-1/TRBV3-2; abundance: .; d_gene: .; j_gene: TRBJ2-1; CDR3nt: TGTGCCAGCAGCCAAGGGCCGGGACTTGCTTTCAATGAGCAGTTCTTC; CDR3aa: CASSQGPGLAFNEQFF
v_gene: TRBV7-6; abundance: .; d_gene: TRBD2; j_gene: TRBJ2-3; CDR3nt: TGTGCCAGCAGCATGGGACTAGCGGGGAGAACAGATACGCAGTATTTT; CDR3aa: CASSMGLAGRTDTQYF
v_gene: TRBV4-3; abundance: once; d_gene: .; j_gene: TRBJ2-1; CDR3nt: TGCGCCAGCAGCCAAGATCCTGAAGAGGGTGGGAATGAGCAGTTCTTC; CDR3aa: CASSQDPEEGGNEQFF
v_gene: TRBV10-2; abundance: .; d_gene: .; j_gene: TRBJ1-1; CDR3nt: TGCGCCAGCAGGAGGGGCGACCAGAACACTGAAGCTTTCTTT; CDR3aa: CASRRGDQNTEAFF
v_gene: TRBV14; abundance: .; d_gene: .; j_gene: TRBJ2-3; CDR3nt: TGTGCCAGCAGCCAAGAGTTGGGTAGGTCAGATACGCAGTATTTT; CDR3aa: CASSQELGRSDTQYF
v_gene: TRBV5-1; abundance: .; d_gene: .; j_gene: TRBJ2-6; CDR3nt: TGCGCCAGCAGCAAACTGGTCTCTGGGGCCAACGTCCTGACTTTC; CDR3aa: CASSKLVSGANVLTF
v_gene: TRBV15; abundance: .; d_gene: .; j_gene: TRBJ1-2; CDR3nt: TGTGCCACCACCCCGGGCAGCTCTAACTATGGCTACACCTTC; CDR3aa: CATTPGSSNYGYTF
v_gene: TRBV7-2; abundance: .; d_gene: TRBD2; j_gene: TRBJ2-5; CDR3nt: TGTGCCGGGGATCAGCGGGGGGGAGAGACCCAGTACTTC; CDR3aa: CAGDQRGGETQYF
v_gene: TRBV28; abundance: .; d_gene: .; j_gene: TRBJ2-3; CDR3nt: TGTGCCAGCACCTCGCGGGGGCTTGGGGATACGCAGTATTTT; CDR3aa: CASTSRGLGDTQYF
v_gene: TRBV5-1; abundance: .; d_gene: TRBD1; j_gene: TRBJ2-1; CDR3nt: TGCGCCAGCAGCGCCGACAGGGCTAACTCCTACAATGAGCAGTTCTTC; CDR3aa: CASSADRANSYNEQFF
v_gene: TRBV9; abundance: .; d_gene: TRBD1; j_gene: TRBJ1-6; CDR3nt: TGTGCCAGCAGCCACGAACTGAGGAGCACAGGGGAAAATTCACCCCTCCACTTT; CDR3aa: CASSHELRSTGENSPLHF
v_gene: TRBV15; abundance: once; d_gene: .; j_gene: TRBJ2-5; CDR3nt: TGTGCCACCAGCAGAGATGGGGCAGGGAGGGAGACCCAGTACTTC; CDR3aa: CATSRDGAGRETQYF